The 32 T cell receptor beta chains listed next were all sequenced from one sample in a study of beta chain features in type 1 diabetes listed by TCRdb under 2018. Libraries were built with the immunoSEQ multiplex PCR assay. All of the isolated RNA was reverse transcribed with the High Capacity cDNA Reverse Transcription Kit, so expressed TCRB transcripts were sequenced. Imported from immuneACCESS, the table was reduced by TCRdb to in-frame sequences with V and J called. These copies leave out some clones; in studies compared against another copy, an unresolved V gene accounts for under half, and the cause of the remainder is not known. Counted in this sample were 450,000 or so clones; 10% to 12% of them appeared once. The leading ten clones occupy roughly 0.046% of the sample. The sequenced sample was naive CD4+ T cells from blood. The cell subset or site label, read with the paper, signifies: true naive CD4+ T cells. These receptors originate from a woman between 18 and 29 years old in good health.

This clone showed up just a few times. The J gene is TRBJ2-1, the V gene TRBV7-2, with no clear D. In germline, CDR1 is SGHTA, CDR2 FQGNSA. The CDR3 covers 14 residues. With 1 base removed from V and 5 bases from J, the gap between germline ends came to 9 bases. This CDR3 is CASSLETANNEQFF. In DNA form, the CDR3 reads TGTGCCAGCAGCTTAGAGACTGCCAACAATGAGCAGTTCTTC.

The J gene is TRBJ1-1, the V gene TRBV14, with no clear D. The CDR3 is made up of 12 amino acids. The germline gives CDR1 SGHDN, CDR2 FVKESK. V lost 5 bases and J 5 bases, leaving 9 bases between the germline ends. The CDR3: CASSTRRTEAFF. The CDR3 nucleotides read TGTGCCAGCAGCACTCGGAGAACTGAAGCTTTCTTT.

V gene TRBV7-8 combines with J gene TRBJ2-6; D is ambiguous. CDR3 size: 15 residues. Germline V gene data show CDR1 as SGHVS and CDR2 as FQNEAQ. Trimming shortened V by 8 bases and J by 1 base, and 12 bases separated the two germline ends. This chain's CDR3 is CASRTSESGANVLTF. DNA of the CDR3: TGTGCCAGCCGAACCTCGGAATCTGGGGCCAACGTCCTGACTTTC.

A few counts support this clone. The chain combines TRBV10-3 with TRBJ1-1; no clear D. V lost 4 bases and J lost 0, with 12 bases in between. The CDR3 consists of 15 residues. Germline loops: CDR1 ENHRY, CDR2 SYGVKD. The DNA of the CDR3 is TGTGCCATCAGTGGAGGGTTGAACATGAACACTGAAGCTTTCTTT. Translated, it gives CAISGGLNMNTEAFF.

In regard to this clone: Other DNA sequences in this specimen translate into the identical CDR3. The chain has TRBV18 and TRBJ2-7; D may be TRBD1 or TRBD2 (5 bases each). The V end lost 3 bases, the J end lost 2 bases, and 11 bases lay between the germline ends. CDR1 is KGHSH and CDR2 is LQKENI in the germline V gene. The CDR3 covers 14 residues. The chain's CDR3 is CASSPGQGPYEQYF. As DNA, the CDR3 is TGTGCCAGCTCACCGGGGCAGGGACCCTACGAGCAGTACTTC.

This chain joins TRBV14 and TRBJ2-1, with D perhaps matching TRBD1 or TRBD2 (6 bases each). Germline CDR1 SGHDN, CDR2 FVKESK. CDR3 length: 14 amino acids. Trimming left V 3 bases short and J 9 bases short, with 15 bases between. CDR3 protein: CASSHVGGGVEQFF. Here the CDR3 DNA reads TGTGCCAGCAGCCATGTCGGGGGCGGGGTTGAGCAGTTCTTC.

This chain links TRBV7-8 with TRBJ2-1, with 7 bases that match TRBD1. The CDR3 is 14 amino acids. CDR1 and CDR2 (germline): SGHVS, FQNEAQ. With V trimmed by 6 bases and J by 5 bases, 7 bases remained unmatched. The CDR3 reads CASSFGDSHNEQFF. The CDR3 DNA reads TGTGCCAGCAGTTTCGGGGACAGTCACAATGAGCAGTTCTTC.

The J gene is TRBJ1-1, the V gene TRBV7-9; possible D gene TRBD1, 5 bases. The CDR3 length is 17 residues. The V gene lost 7 bases and the J gene lost 11 bases, with 32 bases spanning the gap. CDR1 is SEHNR, CDR2 FQNEAQ, per germline (reference sequence). This CDR3 is CASKPSTRGDDYRMAFF. In DNA form, the CDR3 reads TGTGCCAGCAAACCCTCCACCAGAGGGGACGATTATCGGATGGCTTTCTTT.

This chain joins TRBV5-1 and TRBJ2-5, with D possibly TRBD1 on 6 matching bases. V was clipped by 4 bases and J by 1 base, with 14 bases between them. CDR3 length: 15 amino acids. Germline V gene sequence: CDR1 SGHRS, CDR2 YFSETQ. CDR3 sequence reads: CASSAQDSSQETQYF. CDR3 in DNA: TGCGCCAGCAGCGCCCAGGACAGTTCCCAAGAGACCCAGTACTTC.

This clone was detected only a few times. This chain connects TRBV5-1 to TRBJ2-3; D perhaps matches TRBD2 (5 bases). CDR1 and CDR2 from the germline V gene are SGHRS and YFSETQ. Deletions cut 0 bases from V and 4 bases from J, with 9 bases between. This CDR3 region has 14 residues. The CDR3 here is CASSLDGIADTQYF. CDR3 DNA: TGCGCCAGCAGCTTGGACGGGATTGCAGATACGCAGTATTTT.

The genes are TRBV7-3 and TRBJ1-2, with TRBD1 identical over 7 bases. CDR3 size: 14 residues. Germline CDR1 reads SGHTA; CDR2 reads FQGTGA. J was trimmed by 5 bases and V by 2 bases; bases with no gene match: 5. The chain's CDR3 is CASSLWDSPYGYTF. The CDR3 DNA sequence: TGTGCCAGCAGCTTATGGGACAGTCCGTATGGCTACACCTTC.

V usage is TRBV28 and J usage is TRBJ2-3; 10 nucleotides line up with TRBD2. The germline CDR1 and CDR2 sequences are MDHEN and SYDVKM. The junction had 4 bases not matched to a gene; V was cut back by 5 bases and J by 5 bases. This CDR3 has 14 residues. This chain's CDR3 is CASSPGTSVDTQYF. The CDR3 DNA reads as TGTGCCAGCAGTCCCGGGACTAGCGTAGATACGCAGTATTTT. Full variable domain (missing parts from reference TRBV28 and TRBJ2-3): DVKVTQSSRYLVKRTGEKVFLECVQDMDHENMFWYRQDPGLGLRLIYFSYDVKMKEKGDIPEGYSVSREKKERFSLILESASTNQTSMYLCASSPGTSVDTQYFGPGTRLTVL.

This clone has just a few counts. This chain uses TRBV30 with TRBJ2-5; tentatively, D is TRBD1 (5 bases). V was clipped by 2 bases and J by 4 bases, with 14 bases between them. CDR1 is GTSNPN, CDR2 SVGIG, per germline (reference sequence). The CDR3 contains 14 residues. CDR3 protein: CAWSKGRVVETQYF. In DNA, the CDR3 is TGTGCCTGGAGTAAGGGCAGGGTGGTAGAGACCCAGTACTTC. Complete variable domain (other parts from reference TRBV30 and TRBJ2-5): SQTIHQWPATLVQPVGSPLSLECTVEGTSNPNLYWYRQAAGRGLQLLFYSVGIGQISSEVPQNLSASRPQDRQFILSSKKLLLSDSGFYLCAWSKGRVVETQYFGPGTRLLVL.

This clone occurred a few times. The DNA for the CDR3 is TGTGCCAGCAGCTTGGTGGTAGGGAGCACAGATACGCAGTATTTT. Its protein product is CASSLVVGSTDTQYF. The chain employs TRBV5-4 and TRBJ2-3, with D uncertain. There are 15 residues in the CDR3. Deletions cut 0 bases from V and 0 bases from J, with 8 bases between. Germline assignment: CDR1 SGHNT and CDR2 YYREEE (reference sequence). The full variable domain, completed using reference TRBV5-4 and TRBJ2-3, is ETGVTQSPTHLIKTRGQQVTLRCSSQSGHNTVSWYQQALGQGPQFIFQYYREEENGRGNFPPRFSGLQFPNYSSELNVNALELDDSALYLCASSLVVGSTDTQYFGPGTRLTVL.

This clone was detected only a few times. The chain combines TRBV15 with TRBJ1-5, with D possibly matching TRBD1 (5 bases). The V gene's germline CDR1 is LNHNV and CDR2 YYDKDF (reference sequence). The CDR3 consists of 15 residues. V was trimmed by 3 bases and J by 1 base, leaving 10 bases between them. The CDR3 bases are TGTGCCACCAGCAGTGGGGGAATCAGCAATCAGCCCCAGCATTTT. Translated, it gives CATSSGGISNQPQHF.

This chain connects TRBV5-6 to TRBJ1-5, with D unclear. The CDR3 extends over 15 amino acids. The V gene lost 0 bases and the J gene lost 7 bases, with 14 bases spanning the gap. From germline, CDR1 is SGHDT and CDR2 YYEEEE. In DNA form, the CDR3 reads TGTGCCAGCAGCTTGGGCAAGTATGGGATCCAGCCCCAGCATTTT. This gives the protein CASSLGKYGIQPQHF.

This clone appeared a few times. V gene TRBV6-5 combines with J gene TRBJ1-1; TRBD1 agrees at 8 bases. V dropped 2 bases and J dropped 0; count of bases not matched to a gene: 2. This CDR3 is built from 15 residues. Germline CDR1 reads MNHEY; CDR2 reads SVGAGI. The CDR3 loop reads CASSYQGAMNTEAFF. The CDR3 coding sequence is TGTGCCAGCAGTTACCAGGGGGCGATGAACACTGAAGCTTTCTTT.

This chain links TRBV7-9 with TRBJ2-1, with 8 bases identical to TRBD1. The germline CDR1 and CDR2 sequences are SEHNR and FQNEAQ (reference sequence). V shed 2 bases and J 3 bases; nucleotides not matched to a gene: 6. CDR3 length: 16 amino acids. The CDR3 spells CASSLLGQVLYNEQFF. CDR3 DNA sequence: TGTGCCAGCAGCTTACTGGGACAGGTCCTCTACAATGAGCAGTTCTTC.

V gene TRBV28 combines with J gene TRBJ1-1; 10 bases map to TRBD1. V lost 5 bases and J lost 7; bases outside the gene matches: 1. The CDR3 totals 12 residues. Germline CDR1 reads MDHEN; CDR2 reads SYDVKM. The CDR3 coding sequence is TGTGCCAGCAGTCGGACAGGGGGTGAAGCTTTCTTT. This encodes CASSRTGGEAFF.

There are a few counts of this clone. The chain combines TRBV5-6 with TRBJ2-5; 7 bases align to TRBD2. The CDR3 has 19 residues. V was pared by 0 bases and J by 5 bases, with 19 bases of the junction left unmatched. CDR1 and CDR2 (germline): SGHDT, YYEEEE. As DNA, the CDR3 is TGTGCCAGCAGCTTGGGGCTAGCGGAGCCAAAGAGGAATGTGGAGACCCAGTACTTC. Its translation: CASSLGLAEPKRNVETQYF. The whole variable domain, remainder taken from reference TRBV5-6 and TRBJ2-5, is DAGVTQSPTHLIKTRGQQVTLRCSPKSGHDTVSWYQQALGQGPQFIFQYYEEEERQRGNFPDRFSGHQFPNYSSELNVNALLLGDSALYLCASSLGLAEPKRNVETQYFGPGTRLLVL.

CDR3 amino acids: CASSPGTETQYF. CDR3 in DNA: TGTGCCAGCAGCCCCGGGACAGAGACCCAGTACTTC. The chain recombines TRBV7-2 with TRBJ2-5, with D perhaps given as TRBD1 or TRBD2 (5 bases each). The V end was cut by 5 bases, the J end by 4 bases, with 8 bases between. CDR1 SGHTA and CDR2 FQGNSA come from the germline V gene. CDR3 length: 12 amino acids. Full variable domain (outside the CDR3, taken from reference TRBV7-2 and TRBJ2-5): GAGVSQSPSNKVTEKGKDVELRCDPISGHTALYWYRQSLGQGLEFLIYFQGNSAPDKSGLPSDRFSAERTGGSVSTLTIQRTQQEDSAVYLCASSPGTETQYFGPGTRLLVL.

This clone was detected only a few times. This chain links TRBV7-3 with TRBJ2-1; 14 bases are shared with TRBD2. The CDR3 has 16 amino acids. CDR1 is SGHTA and CDR2 is FQGTGA in the germline V gene. Trimming took 2 bases from V and 7 from J; bases not matched to a gene: 4. CDR3: CASSLPGTSGSNEQFF. The CDR3 nucleotides are TGTGCCAGCAGCTTACCCGGGACTAGCGGGAGTAATGAGCAGTTCTTC.

This clone was seen a few times. V and J are TRBV4-3 and TRBJ1-4, with unresolved D. The ends were cut back, 0 bases at V and 0 bases at J, with 5 bases in the middle. The CDR3 has 15 amino acids. Germline CDR1 is LGHNA and CDR2 is YSLEER. The CDR3, as DNA: TGCGCCAGCAGCCAAGATTGGGCAACTAATGAAAAACTGTTTTTT. The encoded protein is CASSQDWATNEKLFF.

The gene calls are TRBV4-3 and TRBJ2-7, with D perhaps TRBD1 (6 bases). The germline CDR1 and CDR2 sequences are LGHNA and YSLEER. The germline V and J ends were trimmed by 2 bases and 3 bases, with 14 bases remaining between them. The CDR3 has 15 residues. CDR3 sequence (DNA): TGCGCCAGCAGCCAAATCCGGGACACAATCTACGAGCAGTACTTC. Its translation: CASSQIRDTIYEQYF.

This clone turned up a few times. This chain connects TRBV15 to TRBJ1-5; a weak D match, TRBD1 (5 bases). Germline CDR1 and CDR2: LNHNV and YYDKDF (reference sequence). V was trimmed by 5 bases and J by 2 bases, leaving 10 bases between them. There are 14 residues in the CDR3. The DNA of the CDR3 is TGTGCCACCAGCTCCAGGGCGGGCAATCAGCCCCAGCATTTT. As protein: CATSSRAGNQPQHF.

This clone showed up just a few times. V gene TRBV5-1 combines with J gene TRBJ2-1; D is uncertain. Trimming stripped 0 bases from V and 5 bases from J, with 6 bases between. There are 13 residues in the CDR3. Germline values: CDR1 SGHRS, CDR2 YFSETQ. The CDR3 spells CASSLAGNNEQFF. In DNA, the CDR3 is TGCGCCAGCAGCTTGGCTGGGAACAATGAGCAGTTCTTC.

V and J are TRBV5-6 and TRBJ2-1; 8 nucleotides match TRBD1. V was clipped by 4 bases and J by 15 bases; unmatched bases: 12. CDR1 and CDR2 from the germline V gene are SGHDT and YYEEEE. The CDR3 extends over 13 amino acids. In DNA form, the CDR3 reads TGTGCCAGCAGCCCTGTCAGGGGGCCTGTAGGGTTCTTC. Its protein is CASSPVRGPVGFF.

The genes are TRBV27 and TRBJ2-3; D not certain. Between the trimmed V and J ends, which lost 0 bases and 5 bases, there was a span of 6 bases. Germline V lookup: CDR1 MNHEY, CDR2 SMNVEV (reference sequence). The length of the CDR3 is 13 residues. CDR3: CASSLSMLDTQYF. The DNA for the CDR3 is TGTGCCAGCAGTTTATCGATGCTAGATACGCAGTATTTT.

This clone has only a few counts. The genes are TRBV5-4 and TRBJ2-5; 8 bases align to TRBD1. V was clipped by 0 bases and J by 2 bases; unmatched bases: 3. The CDR3 length is 15 residues. Germline CDR1 SGHNT, CDR2 YYREEE (reference sequence). The CDR3 loop reads CASSLADRGQETQYF. CDR3 DNA sequence: TGTGCCAGCAGCTTGGCCGACAGGGGACAAGAGACCCAGTACTTC.

The chain is built from TRBV14 and TRBJ1-1; 11 bases agree with TRBD1. Germline CDR1 is SGHDN and CDR2 is FVKESK. J lost 5 bases, V lost 2 bases, and 1 base had no gene match. This CDR3 contains 14 residues. CDR3 DNA: TGTGCCAGCAGCCAACGGGACAGGGGGACTGAAGCTTTCTTT. Translated: CASSQRDRGTEAFF.

This clone was seen only a few times. The V gene is TRBV7-8, the J gene TRBJ1-1, with 8 nucleotides matching TRBD1. J gave up 9 bases and V 5 bases, and 5 bases lay outside the gene matches. Germline V gene data show CDR1 as SGHVS and CDR2 as FQNEAQ. The CDR3 sequence is 12 residues long. CDR3 sequence: CASSLDRGKAFF. CDR3 nucleotides: TGTGCCAGCAGCCTAGACAGGGGAAAAGCTTTCTTT.

The chain links TRBV10-3 to TRBJ2-3; D gene ambiguous. CDR1 and CDR2 from the germline V gene are ENHRY and SYGVKD. The ends were cut back, 6 bases at V and 0 bases at J, with 16 bases in the middle. This CDR3 has 16 residues. The CDR3 nucleotides are TGTGCCATCAGCGGACCGAACACCTATAGCACAGATACGCAGTATTTT. This encodes CAISGPNTYSTDTQYF.